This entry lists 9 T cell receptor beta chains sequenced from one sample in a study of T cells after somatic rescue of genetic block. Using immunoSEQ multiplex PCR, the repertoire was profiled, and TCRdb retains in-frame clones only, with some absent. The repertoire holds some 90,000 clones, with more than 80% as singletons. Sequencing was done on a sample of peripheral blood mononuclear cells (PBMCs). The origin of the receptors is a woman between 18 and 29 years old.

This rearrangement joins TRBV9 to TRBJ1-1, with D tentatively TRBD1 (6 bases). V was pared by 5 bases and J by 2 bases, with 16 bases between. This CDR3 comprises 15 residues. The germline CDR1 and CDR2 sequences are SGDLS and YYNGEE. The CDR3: CASRDHRVPNTEAFF. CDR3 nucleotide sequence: TGTGCCAGCAGGGACCACAGGGTTCCAAACACTGAAGCTTTCTTT.

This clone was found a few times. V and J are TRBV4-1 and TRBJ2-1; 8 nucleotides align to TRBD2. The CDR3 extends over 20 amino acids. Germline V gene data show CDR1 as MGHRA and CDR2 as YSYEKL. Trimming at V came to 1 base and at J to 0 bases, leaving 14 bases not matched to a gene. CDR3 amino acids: CASSQAGPPGLGSSYNEQFF. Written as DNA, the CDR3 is TGCGCCAGCAGCCAAGCCGGACCCCCGGGACTAGGAAGCTCCTACAATGAGCAGTTCTTC.

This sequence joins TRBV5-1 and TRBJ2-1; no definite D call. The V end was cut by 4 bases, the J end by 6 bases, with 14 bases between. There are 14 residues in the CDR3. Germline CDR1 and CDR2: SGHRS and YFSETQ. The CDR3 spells CASSLSGRANEQFF. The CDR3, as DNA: TGCGCCAGCAGCCTGAGTGGAAGGGCCAATGAGCAGTTCTTC.

The DNA of the CDR3 is TGCGCCAGCAGCCAAGTCCCCCTAGCGGAGGACTACGAGCAGTACTTC. It specifies CASSQVPLAEDYEQYF. J is TRBJ2-7 and V is TRBV4-3; 7 positions match TRBD2. The J segment lost 3 bases and the V segment lost 1 base, leaving 9 bases of the junction unmatched. The CDR3 contains 16 residues. Germline lookup yields CDR1 LGHNA and CDR2 YSLEER.

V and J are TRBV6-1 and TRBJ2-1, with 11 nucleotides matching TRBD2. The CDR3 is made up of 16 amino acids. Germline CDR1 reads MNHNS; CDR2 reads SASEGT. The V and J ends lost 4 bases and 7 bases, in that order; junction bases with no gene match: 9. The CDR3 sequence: CASSALTSGRGNEQFF. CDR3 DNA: TGTGCCAGCAGTGCCCTTACTAGCGGGAGAGGTAATGAGCAGTTCTTC.

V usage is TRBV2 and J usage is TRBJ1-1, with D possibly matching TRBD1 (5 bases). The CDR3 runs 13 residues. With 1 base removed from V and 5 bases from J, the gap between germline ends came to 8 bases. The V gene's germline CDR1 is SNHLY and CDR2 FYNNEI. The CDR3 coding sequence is TGTGCCAGCAGTGAAGGGGGGAGGACTGAAGCTTTCTTT. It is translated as CASSEGGRTEAFF.

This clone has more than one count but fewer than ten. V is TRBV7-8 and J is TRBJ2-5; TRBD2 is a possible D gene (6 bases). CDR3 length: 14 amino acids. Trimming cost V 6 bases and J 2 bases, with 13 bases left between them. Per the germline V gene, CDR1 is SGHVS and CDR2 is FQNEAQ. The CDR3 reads CASRISGAQETQYF. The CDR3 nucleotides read TGTGCCAGCAGGATCTCGGGAGCACAAGAGACCCAGTACTTC.

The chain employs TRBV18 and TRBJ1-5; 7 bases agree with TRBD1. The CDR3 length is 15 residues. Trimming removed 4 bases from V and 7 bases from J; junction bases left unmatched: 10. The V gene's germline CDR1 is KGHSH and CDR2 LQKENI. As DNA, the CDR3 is TGTGCCAGCTCACTATCGACAGGGAGGGACCAGCCCCAGCATTTT. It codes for CASSLSTGRDQPQHF. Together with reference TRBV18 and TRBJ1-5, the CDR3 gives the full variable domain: NAGVMQNPRHLVRRRGQEARLRCSPMKGHSHVYWYRQLPEEGLKFMVYLQKENIIDESGMPKERFSAEFPKEGPSILRIQQVVRGDSAAYFCASSLSTGRDQPQHFGDGTRLSIL.

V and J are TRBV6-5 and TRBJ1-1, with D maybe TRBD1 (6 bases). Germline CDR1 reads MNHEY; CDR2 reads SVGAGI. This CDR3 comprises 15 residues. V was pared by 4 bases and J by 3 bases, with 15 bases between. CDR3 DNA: TGTGCCAGCAGTTGGGAGGGGGGCGAGGACACTGAAGCTTTCTTT. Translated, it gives CASSWEGGEDTEAFF.